Listed here are 14 T cell receptor beta chains from one sample, sequenced in a study of blood T cell repertoires in COVID-19. The repertoire was sequenced with immunoSEQ multiplex PCR; TCRdb's copy has only in-frame clones and lacks some. The table lists 410,000 or so clones, around nine tenths of them singletons. The sequencing sample was made of peripheral blood. These receptors were collected from a woman between 35 and 50 years old with COVID-19, enrolled during active disease.

In its sample, this clone was seen once. The J gene is TRBJ2-7, the V gene TRBV21-1; TRBD2, the D gene given by the table, was not confirmed from the DNA. TRBV21-1 is labeled a pseudogene. The CDR3 consists of 17 residues. CDR3 nucleotides: TGTGCCAGCAGCAAAGAACTAGCGGGGAGGAGCTCCTACGAGCAGTACTTC. It encodes CASSKELAGRSSYEQYF.

This clone was counted only a few times. V is TRBV6-5 and J is TRBJ1-1, with D possibly being TRBD1 (6 bases). Germline CDR1 is MNHEY and CDR2 is SVGAGI. V shed 7 bases and J shed 6 bases, with 15 bases lying between them. The CDR3 consists of 13 residues. The CDR3 nucleotides read TGTGCCAGCAACGCAGGGGTCAGCCCTGAAGCTTTCTTT. Encoded protein: CASNAGVSPEAFF.

The chain employs TRBV7-2 and TRBJ2-1; D is possibly TRBD1 (6 bases). CDR1 is SGHTA and CDR2 is FQGNSA in the germline V gene. The CDR3 covers 15 residues. V lost 5 bases and J 0 bases, leaving 11 bases between the germline ends. CDR3 in DNA: TGTGCCAGCAGCATACAGGGCGGCTCCTACAATGAGCAGTTCTTC. This encodes CASSIQGGSYNEQFF.

The rearrangement uses TRBV4-2 and TRBJ2-1; D may be TRBD2 (6 bases). The CDR3 has 19 residues. Germline CDR1 is LGHNA and CDR2 is YNFKEQ. V was clipped by 6 bases and J by 3 bases, with 27 bases between them. This CDR3 is CASSRIHSTRIGGYNEQFF. CDR3 DNA sequence: TGTGCCAGCAGTCGTATACACTCGACTAGAATAGGTGGCTACAATGAGCAGTTCTTC.

V and J are TRBV6-5 and TRBJ2-1, with 8 bases fitting TRBD2. This CDR3 region has 15 residues. The J segment lost 7 bases and the V segment lost 4 bases, leaving 9 bases of the junction unmatched. Germline V lookup: CDR1 MNHEY, CDR2 SVGAGI. The CDR3 loop is CASSSPGLVINEQFF. The CDR3 bases are TGTGCCAGCAGTTCACCGGGACTAGTGATTAATGAGCAGTTCTTC.

The V call is TRBV7-3, the J call TRBJ2-1; 10 bases agree with TRBD1. The CDR3 loop spans 13 amino acids. The germline V gene encodes CDR1 SGHTA and CDR2 FQGTGA. The V and J ends lost 5 bases and 10 bases, in that order; junction bases with no gene match: 5. CDR3 in DNA: TGTGCCAGCAGCCAAGGGGGACAGGGGGAGCAGTTCTTC. Translating gives CASSQGGQGEQFF.

This clone was detected once. The rearrangement uses TRBV6-4 and TRBJ1-1; D is unclear. The CDR3 length is 13 residues. Trimming shortened V by 0 bases and J by 5 bases, and 7 bases separated the two germline ends. Looked up from germline, CDR1 is MRHNA and CDR2 is SNTAGT. CDR3 sequence: CASSDSAGTEAFF. The CDR3, as DNA: TGTGCCAGCAGTGACTCTGCGGGAACTGAAGCTTTCTTT.

The chain couples TRBV6-2 or TRBV6-3 to TRBJ2-3, with 12 bases identical to TRBD2. V gave up 0 bases and J gave up 7 bases; unmatched junction bases: 5. The CDR3 runs 16 residues. The V gene's germline CDR1 is MNHEY and CDR2 SVGEGT. This CDR3 reads CASSYSRTSGGNTQYF. DNA of the CDR3: TGTGCCAGCAGTTACTCGAGAACTAGCGGGGGGAATACGCAGTATTTT.

The chain uses TRBV27 and TRBJ1-6, with 8 bases fitting TRBD1. The CDR3 covers 18 residues. Unmatched junction bases numbered 12, after V lost 3 bases and J lost 5 bases. CDR1 and CDR2 from the germline V gene are MNHEY and SMNVEV (reference sequence). CDR3 protein: CASSFDSTGVRDNSPLHF. The DNA for the CDR3 is TGTGCCAGCAGTTTTGATTCGACAGGGGTGAGGGATAATTCACCCCTCCACTTT.

The gene calls are TRBV27 and TRBJ2-5; the D gene is possibly TRBD2 (7 bases). V was clipped by 3 bases and J by 4 bases, with 9 bases between them. CDR1 and CDR2 (germline): MNHEY, SMNVEV (reference sequence). The CDR3 loop spans 13 amino acids. CDR3 coding DNA: TGTGCCAGCAGTTTGGGGGGGCGAGAGACCCAGTACTTC. Its translation: CASSLGGRETQYF.

This chain connects TRBV6-1 to TRBJ1-5; D gene uncertain. The CDR3 is made up of 11 amino acids. Germline V gene data show CDR1 as MNHNS and CDR2 as SASEGT. V was shortened by 3 bases and J by 9 bases, with 6 bases between the two germline ends. CDR3 loop: CASSERGPQHF. The CDR3 DNA is TGTGCCAGCAGTGAGAGAGGGCCCCAGCATTTT.

The genes are TRBV27 and TRBJ2-3; tentatively, D is TRBD2 (5 bases). V was clipped by 1 base and J by 2 bases, with 19 bases between them. The V gene's germline CDR1 is MNHEY and CDR2 SMNVEV (reference sequence). The CDR3 runs to 18 residues. CDR3 nucleotide sequence: TGTGCCAGCAGTTTATTACCTAGTCGGGGATCCTCCACAGATACGCAGTATTTT. This codes for CASSLLPSRGSSTDTQYF.

A few counts support this clone. CDR3 amino acids: CASSYWSGTGREKLFF. The CDR3 DNA reads TGTGCCAGCAGTTACTGGTCCGGGACAGGGAGGGAAAAACTGTTTTTT. The chain links TRBV6-5 to TRBJ1-4; 9 bases line up with TRBD1. Germline lookup yields CDR1 MNHEY and CDR2 SVGAGI. Trimming cost V 1 base and J 8 bases; bases outside gene matches: 8. This CDR3 contains 16 residues.

The chain employs TRBV27 and TRBJ2-1, with TRBD2 identical over 10 bases. With V trimmed by 0 bases and J by 3 bases, 2 bases remained unmatched. The CDR3 sequence is 16 residues long. CDR1 is MNHEY and CDR2 is SMNVEV in the germline V gene (reference sequence). CDR3 protein: CASSLSSGRIYNEQFF. The CDR3 nucleotides are TGTGCCAGCAGTTTATCTAGCGGGAGGATCTACAATGAGCAGTTCTTC.